This T cell receptor (beta chain) was sequenced during a study of neurological immune-mediated disorders. The cDNA was generated by 5'RACE with 10-nucleotide random UMIs. TCRdb itself ran the 5' RACE reads through MiXCR, one entry per CDR3 protein. Among roughly 66,000 distinct CDR3 sequences, approximately 5% were seen once, and the ten largest hold 2.2%. The CDR3 has 14 residues. Germline V lookup: CDR1 DFQATT, CDR2 SNEGSKA (reference sequence). The V segment lost 5 bases and the J segment 7 bases; nucleotides outside the gene matches: 11. The sequence was collected from a woman aged 65 to 85 with multiple sclerosis. This chain links TRBV20-1 with TRBJ1-1; TRBD1 agrees at 9 bases. Input material: PBMCs. This CDR3 reads CSAFRDRVLGEAFF. Written as DNA, the CDR3 is TGCAGTGCTTTCCGGGACAGGGTCCTGGGTGAAGCTTTCTTT.